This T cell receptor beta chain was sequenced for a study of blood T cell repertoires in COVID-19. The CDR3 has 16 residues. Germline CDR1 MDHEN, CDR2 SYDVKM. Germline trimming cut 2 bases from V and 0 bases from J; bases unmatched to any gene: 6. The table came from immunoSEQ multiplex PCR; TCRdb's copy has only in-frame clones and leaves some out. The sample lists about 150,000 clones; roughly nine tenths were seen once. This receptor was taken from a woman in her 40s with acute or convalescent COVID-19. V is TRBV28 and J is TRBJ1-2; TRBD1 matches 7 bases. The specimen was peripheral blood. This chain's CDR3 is CASSLTGARSNYGYTF. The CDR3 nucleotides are TGTGCCAGCAGTTTAACAGGGGCCCGTTCTAACTATGGCTACACCTTC.